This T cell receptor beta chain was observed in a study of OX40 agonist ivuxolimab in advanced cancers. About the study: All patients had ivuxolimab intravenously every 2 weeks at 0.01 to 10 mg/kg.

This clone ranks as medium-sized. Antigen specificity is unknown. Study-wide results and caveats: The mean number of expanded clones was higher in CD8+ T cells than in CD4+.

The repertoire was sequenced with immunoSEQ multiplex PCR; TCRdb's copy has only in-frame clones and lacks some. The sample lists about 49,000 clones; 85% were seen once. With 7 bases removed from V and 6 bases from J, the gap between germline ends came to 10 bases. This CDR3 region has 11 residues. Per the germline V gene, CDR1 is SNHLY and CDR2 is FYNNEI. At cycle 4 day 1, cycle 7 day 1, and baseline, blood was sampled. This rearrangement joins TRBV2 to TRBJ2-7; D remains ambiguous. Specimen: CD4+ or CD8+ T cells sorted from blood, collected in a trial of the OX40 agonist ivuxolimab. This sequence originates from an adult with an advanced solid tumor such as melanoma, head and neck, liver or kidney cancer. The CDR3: CASIDISEQYF. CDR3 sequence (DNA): TGTGCCAGCATTGACATCAGCGAGCAGTACTTC.